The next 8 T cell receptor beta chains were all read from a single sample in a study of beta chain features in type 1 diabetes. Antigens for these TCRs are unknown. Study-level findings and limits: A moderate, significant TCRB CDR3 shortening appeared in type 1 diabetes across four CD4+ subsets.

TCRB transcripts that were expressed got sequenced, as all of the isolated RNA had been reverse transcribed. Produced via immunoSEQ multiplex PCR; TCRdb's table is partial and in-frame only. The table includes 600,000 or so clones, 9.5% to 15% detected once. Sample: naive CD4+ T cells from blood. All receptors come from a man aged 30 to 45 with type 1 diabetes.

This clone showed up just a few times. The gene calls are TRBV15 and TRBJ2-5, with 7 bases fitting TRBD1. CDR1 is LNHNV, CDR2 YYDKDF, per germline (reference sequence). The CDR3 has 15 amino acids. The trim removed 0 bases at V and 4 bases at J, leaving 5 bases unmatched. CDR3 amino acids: CATSRDRRGRETQYF. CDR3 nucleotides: TGTGCCACCAGCAGAGATCGTAGGGGGCGAGAGACCCAGTACTTC.

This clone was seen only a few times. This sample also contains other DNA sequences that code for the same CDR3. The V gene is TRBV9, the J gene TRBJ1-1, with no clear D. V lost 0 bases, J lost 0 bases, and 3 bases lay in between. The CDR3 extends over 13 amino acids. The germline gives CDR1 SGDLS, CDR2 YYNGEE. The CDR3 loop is CASSVDMNTEAFF. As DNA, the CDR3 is TGTGCCAGCAGCGTAGACATGAACACTGAAGCTTTCTTT.

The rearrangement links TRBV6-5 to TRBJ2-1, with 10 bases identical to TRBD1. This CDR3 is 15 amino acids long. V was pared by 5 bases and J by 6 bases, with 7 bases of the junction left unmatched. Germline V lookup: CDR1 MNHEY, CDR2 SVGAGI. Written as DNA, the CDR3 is TGTGCCAGCAGTCCGACGGGACAGGGGACCAATGAGCAGTTCTTC. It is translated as CASSPTGQGTNEQFF.

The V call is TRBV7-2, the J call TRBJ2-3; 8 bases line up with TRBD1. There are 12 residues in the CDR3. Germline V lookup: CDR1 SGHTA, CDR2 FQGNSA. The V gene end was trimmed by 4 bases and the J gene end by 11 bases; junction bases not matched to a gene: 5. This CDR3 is CASSSGQGRQYF. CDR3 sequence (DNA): TGTGCCAGCAGCTCCGGACAGGGAAGGCAGTATTTT.

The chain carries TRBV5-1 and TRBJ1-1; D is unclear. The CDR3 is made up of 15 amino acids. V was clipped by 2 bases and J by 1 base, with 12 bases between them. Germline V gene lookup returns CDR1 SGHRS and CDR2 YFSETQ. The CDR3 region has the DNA TGCGCCAGCAGCTTACCGGAGGCTTCGAACACTGAAGCTTTCTTT. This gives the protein CASSLPEASNTEAFF.

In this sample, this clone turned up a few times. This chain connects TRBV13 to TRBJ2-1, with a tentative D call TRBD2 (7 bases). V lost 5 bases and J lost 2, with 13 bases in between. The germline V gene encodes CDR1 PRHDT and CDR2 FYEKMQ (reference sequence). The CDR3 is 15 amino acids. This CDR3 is CASSKDGGPYNEQFF. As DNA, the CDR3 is TGTGCCAGCAGCAAGGACGGGGGGCCCTACAATGAGCAGTTCTTC.

CDR3 in DNA: TGTGCCAGCAGCTTGGTGACTCAAGAGACCCAGTACTTC. Translation gives CASSLVTQETQYF. This sequence joins TRBV5-4 and TRBJ2-5; D is unclear. Looked up from germline, CDR1 is SGHNT and CDR2 is YYREEE (reference sequence). The V and J ends lost 0 bases and 2 bases respectively, with 5 bases between them. CDR3 size: 13 residues.

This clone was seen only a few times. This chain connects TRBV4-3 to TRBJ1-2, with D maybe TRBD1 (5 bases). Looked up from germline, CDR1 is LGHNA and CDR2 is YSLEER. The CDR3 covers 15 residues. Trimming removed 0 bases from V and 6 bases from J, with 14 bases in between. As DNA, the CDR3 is TGCGCCAGCAGCCAAGAAGCAGGGATCGCAAATGGCTACACCTTC. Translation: CASSQEAGIANGYTF.